Listed below are T cell receptor beta chains from one sample, sequenced in a study of blood T cells in healthy people across ages. TCRdb re-called the 5' RACE reads through MiXCR, storing one row per CDR3 protein. This sample carries 1 million or so distinct CDR3 sequences, less than 25% of them seen once, and the ten largest clones take less than 0.75%. Separately, the same data were catalogued under a study of T cells of mothers and their children.

Sequenced sample: blood. The receptors shown here come from a girl aged 2 to 9 in good health. The conserved cysteine and the conserved F or W are not part of the CDR3 here.

v_gene	j_gene	CDR3aa
TRBV29-1	TRBJ1-4	SAQTGGETGEKLF
TRBV20-1	TRBJ2-1	SADLTGGGHDNEQF
TRBV7-8	TRBJ2-7	ASSPRDRGYEQY
TRBV5-1	-	ASTDTGRGVNEQF
TRBV6-1	TRBJ1-1	ASRLNRENTEAF
TRBV29-1	-	SVDKRYEQF
TRBV7-9	TRBJ2-5	ASSLESSVQETQY
TRBV28	TRBJ2-3	ASSFVSLDRGWADTQY
TRBV29-1	TRBJ2-1	SVGAEGQATYNEQF
TRBV4-1	TRBJ2-5	ASSQVNRGETQY
TRBV18	TRBJ2-1	ASSPGIGSYNEQF
TRBV28	TRBJ1-6	ASMTGSIFYNNSPLH
TRBV7-2	TRBJ1-3	ASSLGAFGSGTIY
TRBV29-1	TRBJ2-7	SVQGQGISYEQY
TRBV7-3	TRBJ2-3	ASSRAGGTQY
TRBV6-2/TRBV6-3	TRBJ2-4	ASSYLAGDFDIQY
TRBV11-2	-	ASSRGEAYEQY
TRBV28	TRBJ2-5	ASTPTWGETQY
TRBV12-3/TRBV12-4	TRBJ1-2	ASTIRTYGYT
TRBV5-1	TRBJ2-5	ASSVGGIETQY
TRBV15	TRBJ1-1	ATSAEEGAVNTEAF
TRBV28	TRBJ1-5	ASSLGTSGNQPQH
TRBV7-3	TRBJ2-7	ASSLRGEIDYEQY
TRBV7-2	TRBJ1-2	ASKQGAPNYGYT
TRBV4-1	TRBJ1-1	ASSLGLGLEAF
TRBV7-6	TRBJ2-7	ASSLRWDYEQY
TRBV25-1	TRBJ1-2	ASSEGHVYGYT
TRBV7-9	TRBJ1-1	ASSLLSGETEAF
TRBV12-3/TRBV12-4	TRBJ1-3	ASSFGQGDTIY
TRBV28	TRBJ2-7	ASRQHKTNEQY
TRBV3-1	TRBJ2-1	ASSQDPGLGDNEQF
TRBV29-1	TRBJ1-1	SVEWWDRVFAEAF
TRBV29-1	TRBJ2-7	SVEVWTGGHEQY
TRBV29-1	TRBJ1-2	SVIQESTVGGYT
TRBV7-2	TRBJ2-3	ASTPGTLTDTQY
TRBV12-3/TRBV12-4	TRBJ1-5	ASSLGGRGPQH
TRBV19	-	ASSAEPGEVPYEQY
TRBV28	TRBJ2-1	ASRHPLAGGYEQF
TRBV27	TRBJ2-6	ASRHGTGIGGANVLT
TRBV7-6	TRBJ2-5	ASSPISGLAGHSEQY
TRBV29-1	TRBJ2-3	SARATGTDTQY